This TCR beta chain derives from a study of T cell responses to AZD1222 COVID-19 vaccine. On the study more broadly: Analysis merged second doses at about 4 or about 12 weeks. General study results and limits: Mapped onto spike, vaccine-associated CD4 TCRs spanned it and were dominant at 160-218 and 743-854.

In regard to this clone: Its antigen remains unidentified.

Method: immunoSEQ multiplex PCR; TCRdb's copy keeps in-frame clones and lacks some. The table lists 95,000 to 130,000 clones, about 90% of them singletons, with roughly 7.4% in the top ten. The specimen was peripheral blood, collected on day 0 of AZD1222 vaccination. The sequence came from an adult in good health.

This CDR3 is CAVLGGTSISYNEQFF. The DNA of the CDR3 is TGTGCCGTCCTGGGGGGTACTAGCATCTCCTACAATGAGCAGTTCTTC. The rearrangement joins TRBV27 to TRBJ2-1; a weak D match, TRBD2 (6 bases). V lost 11 bases, J lost 0 bases, and 20 bases lay in between. In germline, CDR1 is MNHEY, CDR2 SMNVEV (reference sequence). The CDR3 contains 16 residues.